The 15 T cell receptor beta chains below come from one sample, sequenced in a study of radiation and T cells in renal cell carcinoma. The protocol was immunoSEQ multiplex PCR, while the TCRdb copy is restricted to in-frame clones and leaves out a portion. The sample lists around 99,000 clones; around 80% were seen once. Time point denoted: blood 4 weeks post-SBRT, at nephrectomy. Described treatment: 15 Gy SBRT to primary tumor, nephrectomy 4 weeks later. The sample here was blood, taken from a patient whose treatment included radiotherapy and nephrectomy. Every receptor here comes from a man aged 55 to 69 with renal cell carcinoma.

V usage is TRBV7-3 and J usage is TRBJ2-2, with 7 bases that match TRBD2. Germline CDR1 is SGHTA and CDR2 is FQGTGA. The trim removed 6 bases at V and 5 bases at J, leaving 6 bases unmatched. This CDR3 has 14 residues. In DNA, the CDR3 is TGTGCCAGCAGGCGGGGGAGACGGACCGGGGAGCTGTTTTTT. Amino acids: CASRRGRRTGELFF.

This clone was detected a few times. V is TRBV27 and J is TRBJ1-2, with D unresolved. Germline V CDR1 and CDR2: MNHEY, SMNVEV (reference sequence). This CDR3 region has 15 residues. V was cut by 4 bases and J by 6 bases, with 18 bases left in between. The CDR3 region is CASSSSSTRRDGYTF. For the CDR3, the DNA is TGTGCCAGCAGTTCCTCTTCGACTCGGCGGGATGGCTACACCTTC.

The chain joins TRBV9 to TRBJ2-3, with TRBD2 matching over 7 bases. The CDR3 totals 14 residues. V was clipped by 3 bases and J by 9 bases; unmatched bases: 10. CDR1 SGDLS and CDR2 YYNGEE come from the germline V gene. The CDR3 is CASSDSLTSSTQYF. CDR3 in DNA: TGTGCCAGCAGCGATTCCCTGACTAGCTCAACGCAGTATTTT. Variable domain in full (rest from reference TRBV9 and TRBJ2-3): DSGVTQTPKHLITATGQRVTLRCSPRSGDLSVYWYQQSLDQGLQFLIQYYNGEERAKGNILERFSAQQFPDLHSELNLSSLELGDSALYFCASSDSLTSSTQYFGPGTRLTVL.

This clone was observed a handful of times. The V call is TRBV4-1, the J call TRBJ1-2; 9 bases align to TRBD1. Per the germline V gene, CDR1 is MGHRA and CDR2 is YSYEKL. The V gene end was trimmed by 2 bases and the J gene end by 8 bases; junction bases not matched to a gene: 12. CDR3 length: 16 residues. The CDR3 here is CASSQTLRQGVGGYTF. In nucleotides, the CDR3 is TGCGCCAGCAGCCAAACCCTCCGACAGGGGGTCGGCGGCTACACCTTC.

This sequence joins TRBV28 and TRBJ2-1; the D gene is possibly TRBD2 (6 bases). V shed 3 bases and J shed 9 bases, with 18 bases lying between them. The germline V gene encodes CDR1 MDHEN and CDR2 SYDVKM. The CDR3 covers 15 residues. DNA for the CDR3: TGTGCCAGCAGTTTGATCCGTACTAGCCGTACTGAGCAGTTCTTC. Translation gives CASSLIRTSRTEQFF.

V and J are TRBV14 and TRBJ2-7; D not certain. Trimming left V 0 bases short and J 0 bases short, with 6 bases between. CDR1 SGHDN and CDR2 FVKESK come from the germline V gene. The CDR3 spans 14 residues. The CDR3 region has the DNA TGTGCCAGCAGCCAAGACAGGTCCTCCTACGAGCAGTACTTC. Protein sequence: CASSQDRSSYEQYF.

V and J are TRBV20-1 and TRBJ2-3; no clear D. V lost 6 bases and J 5 bases, leaving 9 bases between the germline ends. Germline CDR1 reads DFQATT; CDR2 reads SNEGSKA (reference sequence). This CDR3 region has 11 residues. CDR3 sequence reads: CSAEVQDTQYF. The CDR3 DNA reads TGCAGTGCCGAGGTACAAGATACGCAGTATTTT.

V usage is TRBV6-5 and J usage is TRBJ2-1; D might be TRBD2 (6 bases). The germline gives CDR1 MNHEY, CDR2 SVGAGI. V was shortened by 2 bases and J by 4 bases, with 15 bases between the two germline ends. The CDR3 sequence is 16 residues long. The CDR3 spells CASSYPPGAAYNEQFF. The CDR3 bases are TGTGCCAGCAGTTACCCCCCGGGAGCGGCGTACAATGAGCAGTTCTTC.

This clone showed up many times. J is TRBJ2-7 and V is TRBV7-2, with TRBD1 matching 7 bases. In germline, CDR1 is SGHTA, CDR2 FQGNSA. CDR3 length: 15 amino acids. The V gene end was trimmed by 4 bases and the J gene end by 3 bases; junction bases not matched to a gene: 9. DNA of the CDR3: TGTGCCAGCAGCTCGTCAGTGGGACAGAACTACGAGCAGTACTTC. Its protein product is CASSSSVGQNYEQYF.

This chain connects TRBV18 to TRBJ2-7; no firm D call. The CDR3 extends over 11 amino acids. CDR1 is KGHSH and CDR2 is LQKENI in the germline V gene. V was trimmed by 3 bases and J by 7 bases, leaving 7 bases between them. CDR3 nucleotide sequence: TGTGCCAGCTCACCTGCGGAGGAGCAGTACTTC. Translation gives CASSPAEEQYF.

The gene calls are TRBV11-2 and TRBJ2-6, with TRBD1 as a possible D gene (5 bases). Germline CDR1 and CDR2: SGHAT and FQNNGV. This CDR3 has 16 amino acids. Trimming left V 5 bases short and J 0 bases short, with 11 bases between. The CDR3 region is CASSAGRVSGANVLTF. DNA for the CDR3: TGTGCCAGCAGCGCCGGCAGGGTCTCTGGGGCCAACGTCCTGACTTTC.

The rearrangement uses TRBV19 and TRBJ2-7; 8 nucleotides align to TRBD1. Germline assignment: CDR1 LNHDA and CDR2 SQIVND (reference sequence). V was clipped by 9 bases and J by 1 base; unmatched bases: 2. This CDR3 region has 12 residues. The CDR3 reads CARGQVSYEQYF. DNA of the CDR3: TGTGCCAGGGGACAGGTATCCTACGAGCAGTACTTC.

The chain is built from TRBV15 and TRBJ2-3; 8 nucleotides agree with TRBD1. The CDR3 contains 17 residues. Germline assignment: CDR1 LNHNV and CDR2 YYDKDF (reference sequence). Trimming took 0 bases from V and 5 from J; bases not matched to a gene: 10. The CDR3 here is CATSRDRARGLLDTQYF. The CDR3 region has the DNA TGTGCCACCAGCAGAGATCGGGCCAGGGGGCTGTTAGATACGCAGTATTTT.

This chain connects TRBV9 to TRBJ2-2; TRBD1 is a possible D gene (6 bases). The CDR3 has 16 amino acids. The V end lost 3 bases, the J end lost 0 bases, and 12 bases lay between the germline ends. In germline, CDR1 is SGDLS, CDR2 YYNGEE. The CDR3 here is CASSGSGTPNTGELFF. The CDR3 region has the DNA TGTGCCAGCAGCGGATCCGGGACACCGAACACCGGGGAGCTGTTTTTT.

J is TRBJ2-3 and V is TRBV7-2, with 8 bases lining up with TRBD2. The germline CDR1 and CDR2 sequences are SGHTA and FQGNSA. The trim removed 1 base at V and 2 bases at J, leaving 8 bases unmatched. This CDR3 spans 17 amino acids. CDR3 nucleotides: TGTGCCAGCAGCTTAGACTCTTTAGCGGGAATCACAGATACGCAGTATTTT. Translating gives CASSLDSLAGITDTQYF.